This entry is about one TCR beta chain. Measured with immunoSEQ multiplex PCR; TCRdb has only the in-frame clones, and not every one. This sample has roughly 250,000 clones; around 88% occur once, and the top ten carry less than 3.5%. Treatment here: roughly 19 received Ad26.COV2.S at low or high dose, single or two shots; about five received placebo; per-sample allocation not given. Following the first vaccine or placebo injection, samples were taken on day 63. The data originate from a study of Ad26.COV2.S vaccination and SARS-CoV-2 variants. The material sequenced was peripheral blood, taken in a trial of Ad26.COV2.S vaccine versus placebo. This receptor was obtained from a person aged 18-60 years who received the Ad26.COV2.S COVID-19 vaccine or a placebo.

The CDR3 DNA reads TGCGCCAGCAGCTTGGGGCCAGAGTCCGGGGAGCTGTTTTTT. The encoded protein is CASSLGPESGELFF. V is TRBV5-1 and J is TRBJ2-2; D unclear. The V end lost 0 bases, the J end lost 6 bases, and 9 bases lay between the germline ends. CDR1 is SGHRS and CDR2 is YFSETQ in the germline V gene. The CDR3 covers 14 residues.